The sequence of this T cell receptor beta chain was determined in a study of T cells after yellow fever vaccination. Looking at the study overall: Preparation of fractions with low cell numbers was performed using SMART-Seq v4 Ultra Low Input. Study-wide points: Weaker, the secondary response peaked sooner, at day 5 versus 15. Abundant clonotypes from the bulk population could get into FACS-sorted repertoires as contaminants. Most primary-vaccination clones reappeared after the booster (approximately 96% CD4, 75% to 90% CD8).

Via MiXCR, TCRdb re-called the 5' RACE reads, giving one row per CDR3 protein. The sample includes some 290,000 distinct CDR3 sequences, roughly 10% of them seen just once. This clonotype was recorded at least ten times. The antigen remains undetermined. With V trimmed by 2 bases and J by 7 bases, 6 bases remained unmatched. The CDR3 has 14 amino acids. Per germline, CDR1 DFQATT and CDR2 SNEGSKA (reference sequence). The V and J genes are TRBV20-1 and TRBJ2-7; 12 positions match TRBD2. This specimen was CD4+ T cells sorted from PBMCs, taken 45 days after the yellow fever booster vaccination. The sequence was collected from a man between 18 and 35 years old who received the YFV17D yellow fever vaccine. Written as DNA, the CDR3 is TGCAGTGCTAGACCTAGCGGGGGGGCAAGGGAGCAGTACTTC. Translation gives CSARPSGGAREQYF.